Below, one T cell receptor beta chain is given with its context. Mouse gene names apply. The CDR3 goes on 4 residues after the read ends, and that part is filled in from the germline J gene. RNA extraction and reverse transcription yielded cDNA as sequencing template. Measured with immunoSEQ multiplex PCR; TCRdb has only the in-frame clones, and not every one. This sample has 200,000 to 300,000 clones, each found more than once. The record originates from a study of CD8+ T cells in alopecia areata. Germline V lookup: CDR1 NSQYPW, CDR2 LRSPGD (reference sequence). V was shortened by 5 bases and J by 2 bases, with 5 bases between the two germline ends. This CDR3 region has 12 residues. CD4, CD8alpha, NKG2D, NKG2ACE and other markers guided sorting of pooled cutaneous lymph node cells.

Input material: CD4+ T cells sorted from a lymph node. This receptor was obtained from a C3H/HeJ mouse with alopecia areata. MHC haplotype of the strain: H2-k. The V gene is TRBV1, the J gene TRBJ2-5; D not resolved. The CDR3 is CTCSNSQDTQYF. Incomplete CDR3 DNA: TGCACCTGCAGTAACAGCCAAGAC.